One and the same sample provided the 9 T cell receptor beta chains below, sequenced in a study of beta chain features in type 1 diabetes. Study observations and caveats: Moderate but significant shortening of TCRB CDR3s was recorded in all four CD4+ subsets from Type 1 diabetes patients.

Their antigens remain unidentified. The sequenced template was cDNA made from the entire isolated RNA. This table comes from immunoSEQ multiplex PCR, and its TCRdb copy is limited to in-frame clones, with some not included. The table includes some 47,000 clones, just under 45% detected once. Sequenced material: stem cell memory CD4+ T cells from blood. Every receptor here comes from a man under 40 with type 1 diabetes.

This clone was observed a few times. This chain joins TRBV14 and TRBJ1-2; D remains ambiguous. CDR1 and CDR2 from the germline V gene are SGHDN and FVKESK. The CDR3 is made up of 13 amino acids. The V gene lost 1 base and the J gene lost 6 bases, with 9 bases spanning the gap. CDR3 amino acids: CASSQGPGNGYTF. CDR3 coding DNA: TGTGCCAGCAGCCAAGGGCCGGGAAATGGCTACACCTTC.

This chain uses TRBV18 with TRBJ2-3, with D perhaps matching TRBD2 (6 bases). V was shortened by 3 bases and J by 0 bases, with 10 bases between the two germline ends. The V gene's germline CDR1 is KGHSH and CDR2 LQKENI. The CDR3 is 15 residues long. CDR3 DNA sequence: TGTGCCAGCTCACCGGTAGGGACTAGCACAGATACGCAGTATTTT. Its protein product is CASSPVGTSTDTQYF.

The chain couples TRBV5-1 to TRBJ1-4; 7 nucleotides line up with TRBD1. Germline CDR1 reads SGHRS; CDR2 reads YFSETQ. Trimming took 0 bases from V and 5 from J; bases not matched to a gene: 4. CDR3 length equals 15 residues. CDR3 in amino acids: CASSLETGRNEKLFF. The DNA of the CDR3 is TGCGCCAGCAGCTTGGAGACAGGGAGAAATGAAAAACTGTTTTTT.

This rearrangement joins TRBV7-9 to TRBJ1-2, with a tentative D call TRBD1 (5 bases). The V end lost 0 bases, the J end lost 3 bases, and 11 bases lay between the germline ends. This CDR3 spans 15 amino acids. The germline gives CDR1 SEHNR, CDR2 FQNEAQ (reference sequence). The CDR3 sequence is CASSLAASGDYGYTF. CDR3 nucleotide sequence: TGTGCCAGCAGCTTAGCTGCGTCGGGGGACTATGGCTACACCTTC.

Only a few counts were recorded for this clone. The chain links TRBV7-2 to TRBJ2-3, with 11 positions matching TRBD2. J was trimmed by 8 bases and V by 5 bases; bases with no gene match: 9. In germline, CDR1 is SGHTA, CDR2 FQGNSA. The CDR3 totals 15 residues. The CDR3 nucleotides read TGTGCCAGCAGCGCTATAGCGGGAGGGCCGGGTACGCAGTATTTT. Its protein is CASSAIAGGPGTQYF.

This clone was seen more than once but under ten times. This chain connects TRBV7-6 to TRBJ1-5; D remains unclear. The CDR3 is made up of 13 amino acids. V lost 1 base and J 10 bases, leaving 11 bases between the germline ends. CDR1 is SGHVS and CDR2 is FNYEAQ in the germline V gene. CDR3: CASSLGAHLPQHF. As DNA, the CDR3 is TGTGCCAGCAGCTTAGGAGCTCACCTTCCCCAGCATTTT.

This clone occurred a few times. The chain has TRBV5-5 and TRBJ2-7, with 14 bases fitting TRBD2. The trim removed 4 bases at V and 4 bases at J, leaving 4 bases unmatched. The germline V gene has CDR1 SGHKS and CDR2 YYEKEE (reference sequence). The CDR3 runs 15 residues. The CDR3 DNA reads TGTGCCAGCAGCGAAGGGACTAGCGGGAGATACGAGCAGTACTTC. It codes for CASSEGTSGRYEQYF.

The V call is TRBV18, the J call TRBJ2-3, with a weak D call TRBD2 (6 bases). In germline, CDR1 is KGHSH, CDR2 LQKENI. This CDR3 comprises 15 residues. V was cut by 2 bases and J by 4 bases, with 13 bases left in between. The CDR3 bases are TGTGCCAGCTCACCATCGACCCAGCGGGCAGATACGCAGTATTTT. It yields the protein CASSPSTQRADTQYF.

The chain carries TRBV28 and TRBJ1-2; perhaps TRBD1 as D (5 bases). The CDR3 consists of 14 residues. The germline V gene has CDR1 MDHEN and CDR2 SYDVKM. The V end lost 5 bases, the J end lost 5 bases, and 15 bases lay between the germline ends. Here the CDR3 DNA reads TGTGCCAGCAGTCCCCACGACAGTGCGTATGGCTACACCTTC. As protein: CASSPHDSAYGYTF.